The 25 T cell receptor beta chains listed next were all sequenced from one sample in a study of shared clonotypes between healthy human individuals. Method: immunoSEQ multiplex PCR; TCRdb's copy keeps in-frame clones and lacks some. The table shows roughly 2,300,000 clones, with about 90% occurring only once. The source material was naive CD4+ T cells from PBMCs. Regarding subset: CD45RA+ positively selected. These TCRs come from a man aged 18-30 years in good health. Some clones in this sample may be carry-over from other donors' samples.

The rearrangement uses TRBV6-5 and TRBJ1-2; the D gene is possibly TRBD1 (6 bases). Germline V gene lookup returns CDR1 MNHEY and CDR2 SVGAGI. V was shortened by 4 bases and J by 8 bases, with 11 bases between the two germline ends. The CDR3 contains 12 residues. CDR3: CASSSRGEGYTF. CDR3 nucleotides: TGTGCCAGCAGTTCAAGGGGGGAGGGCTACACCTTC.

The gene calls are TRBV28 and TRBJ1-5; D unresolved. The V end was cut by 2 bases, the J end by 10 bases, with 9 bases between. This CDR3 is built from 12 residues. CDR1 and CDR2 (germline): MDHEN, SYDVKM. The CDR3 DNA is TGTGCCAGCAGTTTAGAAGTTACTCCCCAGCATTTT. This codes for CASSLEVTPQHF.

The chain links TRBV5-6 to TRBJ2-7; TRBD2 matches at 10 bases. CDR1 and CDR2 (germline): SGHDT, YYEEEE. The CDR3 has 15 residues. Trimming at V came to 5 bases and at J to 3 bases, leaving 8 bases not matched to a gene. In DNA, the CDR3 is TGTGCCAGCAGTCCTGGACTAGCGGCGGGCTACGAGCAGTACTTC. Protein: CASSPGLAAGYEQYF.

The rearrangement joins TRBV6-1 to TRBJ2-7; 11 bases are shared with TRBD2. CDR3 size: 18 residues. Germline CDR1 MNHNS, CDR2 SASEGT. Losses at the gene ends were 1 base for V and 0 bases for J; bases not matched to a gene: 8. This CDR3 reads CASSEGPPGTSGSYEQYF. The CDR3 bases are TGTGCCAGCAGTGAAGGGCCCCCTGGGACTAGCGGCTCCTACGAGCAGTACTTC.

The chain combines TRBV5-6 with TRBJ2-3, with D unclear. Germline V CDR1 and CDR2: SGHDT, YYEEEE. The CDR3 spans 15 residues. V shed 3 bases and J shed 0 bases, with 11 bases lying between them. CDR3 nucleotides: TGTGCCAGCAGCTCCGGACGGTTGAGCACAGATACGCAGTATTTT. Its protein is CASSSGRLSTDTQYF.

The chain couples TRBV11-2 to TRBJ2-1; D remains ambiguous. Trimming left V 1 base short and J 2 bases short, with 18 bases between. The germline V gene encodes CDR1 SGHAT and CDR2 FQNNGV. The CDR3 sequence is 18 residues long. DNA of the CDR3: TGTGCCAGCAGCTTAGGCATGGGTCGACCTGGGCCCTACAATGAGCAGTTCTTC. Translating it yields CASSLGMGRPGPYNEQFF.

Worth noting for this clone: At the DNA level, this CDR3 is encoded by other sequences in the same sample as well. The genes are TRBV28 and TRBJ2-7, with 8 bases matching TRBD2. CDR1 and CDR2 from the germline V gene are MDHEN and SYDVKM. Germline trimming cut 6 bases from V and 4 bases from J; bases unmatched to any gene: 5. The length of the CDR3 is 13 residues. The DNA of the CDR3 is TGTGCCAGCAGCTCGGGAGGGGGATACGAGCAGTACTTC. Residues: CASSSGGGYEQYF.

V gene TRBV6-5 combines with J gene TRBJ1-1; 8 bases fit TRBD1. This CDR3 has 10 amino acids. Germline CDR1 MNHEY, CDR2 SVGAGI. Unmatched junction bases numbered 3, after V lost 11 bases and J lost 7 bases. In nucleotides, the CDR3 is TGTGCCGGAGGGACAGGTGAAGCTTTCTTT. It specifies CAGGTGEAFF.

CDR3 DNA: TGTGCCAGCAGTGAAGTGGGGGTGGGGAGAGATACGCAGTATTTT. Its translation is CASSEVGVGRDTQYF. This rearrangement joins TRBV6-1 to TRBJ2-3, with D possibly called TRBD1 or TRBD2 (5 bases each). Trimming took off 1 base at V and 5 bases at J, with 13 bases between the two ends. Germline lookup yields CDR1 MNHNS and CDR2 SASEGT. The CDR3 is 15 residues long.

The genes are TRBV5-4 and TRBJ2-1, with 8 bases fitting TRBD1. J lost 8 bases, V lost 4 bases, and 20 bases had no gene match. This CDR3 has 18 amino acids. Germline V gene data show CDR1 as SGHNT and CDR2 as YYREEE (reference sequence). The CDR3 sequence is CASSGQTGAPVSADEQFF. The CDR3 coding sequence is TGTGCCAGCAGCGGACAGACAGGGGCCCCGGTTTCGGCTGATGAGCAGTTCTTC.

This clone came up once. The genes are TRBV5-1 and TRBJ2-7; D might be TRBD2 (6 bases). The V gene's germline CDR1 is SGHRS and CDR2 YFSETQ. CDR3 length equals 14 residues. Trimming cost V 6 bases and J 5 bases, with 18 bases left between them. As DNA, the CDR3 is TGCGCCAGCACCTTCAGCGGGTTAATTGACGAGCAGTACTTC. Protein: CASTFSGLIDEQYF. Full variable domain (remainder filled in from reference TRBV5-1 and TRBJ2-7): KAGVTQTPRYLIKTRGQQVTLSCSPISGHRSVSWYQQTPGQGLQFLFEYFSETQRNKGNFPGRFSGRQFSNSRSEMNVSTLELGDSALYLCASTFSGLIDEQYFGPGTRLTVT.

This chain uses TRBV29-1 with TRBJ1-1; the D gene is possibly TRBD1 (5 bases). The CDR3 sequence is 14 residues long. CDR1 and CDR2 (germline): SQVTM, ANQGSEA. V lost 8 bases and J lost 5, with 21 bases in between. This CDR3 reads CSSAGRYGVTEAFF. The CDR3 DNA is TGCAGCTCGGCAGGGAGGTACGGCGTGACTGAAGCTTTCTTT.

As DNA, the CDR3 is TGCGCCAGCAGCCTAGGGGAAACAGATACGCAGTATTTT. Its translation: CASSLGETDTQYF. The chain recombines TRBV5-1 with TRBJ2-3; D perhaps matches TRBD1 (5 bases). Germline V CDR1 and CDR2: SGHRS, YFSETQ. This CDR3 is built from 13 residues. V lost 4 bases and J 3 bases, leaving 9 bases between the germline ends.

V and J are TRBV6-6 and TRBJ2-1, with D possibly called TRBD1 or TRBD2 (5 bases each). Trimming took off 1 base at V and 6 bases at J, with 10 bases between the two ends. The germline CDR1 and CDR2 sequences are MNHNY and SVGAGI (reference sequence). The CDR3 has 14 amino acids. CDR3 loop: CASSYLGTTNEQFF. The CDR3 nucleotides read TGTGCCAGCAGTTACTTGGGGACCACCAATGAGCAGTTCTTC.

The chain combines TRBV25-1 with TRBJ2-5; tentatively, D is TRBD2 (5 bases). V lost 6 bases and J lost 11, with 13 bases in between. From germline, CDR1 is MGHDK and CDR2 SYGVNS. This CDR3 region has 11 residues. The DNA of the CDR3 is TGTGCCAGCAGCGGACCCGGGGAGCAGTACTTC. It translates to CASSGPGEQYF.

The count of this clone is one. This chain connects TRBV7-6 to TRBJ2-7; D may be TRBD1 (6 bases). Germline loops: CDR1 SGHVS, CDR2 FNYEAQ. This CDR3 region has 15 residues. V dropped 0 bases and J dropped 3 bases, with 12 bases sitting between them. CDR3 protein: CASSLAMTGDYEQYF. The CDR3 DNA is TGTGCCAGCAGCTTAGCGATGACAGGTGACTACGAGCAGTACTTC.

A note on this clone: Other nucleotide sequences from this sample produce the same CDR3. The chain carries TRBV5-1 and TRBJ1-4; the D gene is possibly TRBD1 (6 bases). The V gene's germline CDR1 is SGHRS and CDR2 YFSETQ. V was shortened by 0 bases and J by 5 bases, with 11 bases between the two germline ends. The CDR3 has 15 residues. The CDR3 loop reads CASSLEGGSNEKLFF. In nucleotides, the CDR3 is TGCGCCAGCAGCTTGGAAGGGGGATCCAATGAAAAACTGTTTTTT.

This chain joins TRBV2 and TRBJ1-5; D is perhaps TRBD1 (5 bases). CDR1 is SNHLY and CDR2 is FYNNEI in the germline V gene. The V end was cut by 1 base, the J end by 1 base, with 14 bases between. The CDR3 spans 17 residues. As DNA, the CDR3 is TGTGCCAGCAGTGAAGGCAGGACTTGGGGGAGCAATCAGCCCCAGCATTTT. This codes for CASSEGRTWGSNQPQHF.

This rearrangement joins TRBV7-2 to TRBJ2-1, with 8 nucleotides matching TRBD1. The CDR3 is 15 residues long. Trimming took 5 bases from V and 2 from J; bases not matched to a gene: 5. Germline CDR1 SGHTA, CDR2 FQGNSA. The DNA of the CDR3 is TGTGCCAGCAGCGCCGACAGGGGACCCTACAATGAGCAGTTCTTC. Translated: CASSADRGPYNEQFF.

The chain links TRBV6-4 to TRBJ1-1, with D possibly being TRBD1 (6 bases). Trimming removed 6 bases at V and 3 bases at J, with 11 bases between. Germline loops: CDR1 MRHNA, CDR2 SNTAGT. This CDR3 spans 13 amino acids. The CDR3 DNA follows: TGTGCCAGCAGCGAAGGACAGTACACTGAAGCTTTCTTT. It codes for CASSEGQYTEAFF.

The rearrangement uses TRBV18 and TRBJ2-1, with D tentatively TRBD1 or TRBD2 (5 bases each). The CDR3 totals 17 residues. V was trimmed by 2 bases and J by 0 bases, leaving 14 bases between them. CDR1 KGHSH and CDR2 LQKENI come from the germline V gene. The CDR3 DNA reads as TGTGCCAGCTCACCAGAGGTCCAGAGGGGCTCCTACAATGAGCAGTTCTTC. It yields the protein CASSPEVQRGSYNEQFF.

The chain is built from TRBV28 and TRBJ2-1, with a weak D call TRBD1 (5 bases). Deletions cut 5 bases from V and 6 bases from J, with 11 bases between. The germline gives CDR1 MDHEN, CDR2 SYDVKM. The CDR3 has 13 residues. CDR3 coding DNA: TGTGCCAGCAGTCGCCCCGACAGCAATGAGCAGTTCTTC. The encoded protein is CASSRPDSNEQFF.

CDR3 DNA: TGTGCCAGCAGCGAACGGGACAGGCCACTCGGGGAGCAGTACTTC. Protein product: CASSERDRPLGEQYF. The V gene is TRBV11-3, the J gene TRBJ2-7; 8 positions agree with TRBD1. Germline V lookup: CDR1 SGHNT, CDR2 YENEEA. The CDR3 is 15 amino acids. V was clipped by 5 bases and J by 7 bases; unmatched bases: 13.

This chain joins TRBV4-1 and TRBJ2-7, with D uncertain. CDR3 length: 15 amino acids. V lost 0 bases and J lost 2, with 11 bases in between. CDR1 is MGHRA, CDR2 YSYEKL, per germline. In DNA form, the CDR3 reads TGCGCCAGCAGCCAAGATTTAGGCCGAACCTACGAGCAGTACTTC. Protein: CASSQDLGRTYEQYF.

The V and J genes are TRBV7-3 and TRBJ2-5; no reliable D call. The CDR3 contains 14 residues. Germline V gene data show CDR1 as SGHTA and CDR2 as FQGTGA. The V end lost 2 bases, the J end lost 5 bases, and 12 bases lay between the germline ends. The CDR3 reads CASSLSRVGETQYF. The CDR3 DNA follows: TGTGCCAGCAGCTTATCCCGGGTTGGGGAGACCCAGTACTTC.